This record concerns one TCR beta chain sequence. The data derive from a study of blood T cell repertoires in COVID-19. With 5 bases clipped from V and 8 bases from J, the junction kept 10 bases outside the gene matches. The germline V gene encodes CDR1 SGHRS and CDR2 YFSETQ. The CDR3 has 14 amino acids. Sequenced by immunoSEQ multiplex PCR; TCRdb stores in-frame clones only, minus some. The repertoire holds tens of thousands of clones, with roughly 90% as singletons. The V call is TRBV5-1, the J call TRBJ2-1; 7 nucleotides align to TRBD2. Sequenced sample: peripheral blood. The receptor was isolated from a man in his fifties or sixties with active COVID-19. DNA for the CDR3: TGCGCCAGCAGAACGCGGGAGTCTCGGGATGAGCAGTTCTTC. It yields the protein CASRTRESRDEQFF. Full variable domain (outside the CDR3, taken from reference TRBV5-1 and TRBJ2-1): KAGVTQTPRYLIKTRGQQVTLSCSPISGHRSVSWYQQTPGQGLQFLFEYFSETQRNKGNFPGRFSGRQFSNSRSEMNVSTLELGDSALYLCASRTRESRDEQFFGPGTRLTVL.